The source of this T cell receptor (beta chain) is a study of identical twins. Study-level results: When twins shared out-of-frame alpha sequences, those sequences had excess low generation probability. High-abundance cord blood beta clonotypes had fewer insertions; memory repertoires showed none.

A few counts support this clonotype. What it recognizes is unknown. The germline V gene has CDR1 LNHNV and CDR2 YYDKDF (reference sequence). Trimming stripped 1 base from V and 0 bases from J, with 6 bases between. This CDR3 contains 14 residues. Unique molecular identifiers were present on cDNA, and template switching added a universal primer site. TCRdb re-derived calls from the 5' RACE reads in MiXCR, one entry per CDR3 protein. The sample lists 420,000 or so distinct CDR3 sequences, less than 20% occurring once. The source is a man aged 50-59 years in good health. The sequenced sample consisted of naive T cells sorted from blood. The chain joins TRBV15 to TRBJ2-5, with D tentatively TRBD2 (6 bases). The CDR3 loop is CATSRVADQETQYF. The CDR3 region has the DNA TGTGCCACCAGCAGAGTAGCGGACCAAGAGACCCAGTACTTC. Variable domain in full (rest from reference TRBV15 and TRBJ2-5): DAMVIQNPRYQVTQFGKPVTLSCSQTLNHNVMYWYQQKSSQAPKLLFHYYDKDFNNEADTPDNFQSRRPNTSFCFLDIRSPGLGDTAMYLCATSRVADQETQYFGPGTRLLVL.